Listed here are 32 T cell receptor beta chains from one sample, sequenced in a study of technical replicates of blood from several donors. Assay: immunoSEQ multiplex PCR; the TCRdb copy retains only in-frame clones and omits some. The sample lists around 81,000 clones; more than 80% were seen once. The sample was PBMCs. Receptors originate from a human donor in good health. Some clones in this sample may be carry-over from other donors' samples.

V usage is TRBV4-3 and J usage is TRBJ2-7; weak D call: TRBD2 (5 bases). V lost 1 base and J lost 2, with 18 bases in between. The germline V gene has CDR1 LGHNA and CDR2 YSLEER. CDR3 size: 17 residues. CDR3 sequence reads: CASSQGAPPSCTYEQYF. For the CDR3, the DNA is TGCGCCAGCAGCCAAGGGGCCCCTCCTAGCTGCACCTACGAGCAGTACTTC.

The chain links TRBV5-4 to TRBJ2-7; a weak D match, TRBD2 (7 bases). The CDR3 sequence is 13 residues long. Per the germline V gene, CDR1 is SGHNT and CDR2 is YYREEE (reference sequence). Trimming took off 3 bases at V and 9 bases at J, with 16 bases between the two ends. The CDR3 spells CASSWEGVVGQYF. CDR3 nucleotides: TGTGCCAGCAGCTGGGAGGGGGTCGTGGGGCAGTACTTC.

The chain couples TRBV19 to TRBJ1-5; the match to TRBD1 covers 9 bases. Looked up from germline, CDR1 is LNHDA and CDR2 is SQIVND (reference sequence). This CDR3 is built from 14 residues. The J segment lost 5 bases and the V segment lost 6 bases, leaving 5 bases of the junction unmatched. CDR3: CASSDRGFDQPQHF. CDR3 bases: TGTGCCAGTAGCGACAGGGGGTTCGATCAGCCCCAGCATTTT.

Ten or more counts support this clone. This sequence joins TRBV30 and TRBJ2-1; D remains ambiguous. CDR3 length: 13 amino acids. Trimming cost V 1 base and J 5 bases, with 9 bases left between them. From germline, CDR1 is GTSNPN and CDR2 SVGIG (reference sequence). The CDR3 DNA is TGTGCCTGGAGTGGTAACTCTGACAATGAGCAGTTCTTC. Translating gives CAWSGNSDNEQFF.

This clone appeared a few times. CDR3 amino acids: CSVEDRLTSGRGDTQYF. DNA for the CDR3: TGCAGCGTTGAAGATCGCTTAACTAGCGGGAGGGGGGATACGCAGTATTTT. The genes are TRBV29-1 and TRBJ2-3; 13 nucleotides line up with TRBD2. J gave up 6 bases and V 0 bases, and 9 bases lay outside the gene matches. The CDR3 has 17 residues. Germline-derived CDR1 and CDR2 are SQVTM and ANQGSEA.

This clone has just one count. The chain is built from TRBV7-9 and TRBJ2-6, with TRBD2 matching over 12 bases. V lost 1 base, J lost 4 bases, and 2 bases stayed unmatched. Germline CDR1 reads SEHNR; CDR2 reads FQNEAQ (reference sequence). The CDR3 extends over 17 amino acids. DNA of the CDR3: TGTGCCAGCAGCTTAGGGACTAGCGGGATCGGGGCCAACGTCCTGACTTTC. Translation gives CASSLGTSGIGANVLTF.

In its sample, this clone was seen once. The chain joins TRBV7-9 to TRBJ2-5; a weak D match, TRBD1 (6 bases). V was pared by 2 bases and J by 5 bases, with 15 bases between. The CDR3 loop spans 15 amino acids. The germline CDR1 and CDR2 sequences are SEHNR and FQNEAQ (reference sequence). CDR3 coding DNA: TGTGCCAGCAGCTTACGTGTTGGACAGTTCGAGACCCAGTACTTC. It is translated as CASSLRVGQFETQYF.

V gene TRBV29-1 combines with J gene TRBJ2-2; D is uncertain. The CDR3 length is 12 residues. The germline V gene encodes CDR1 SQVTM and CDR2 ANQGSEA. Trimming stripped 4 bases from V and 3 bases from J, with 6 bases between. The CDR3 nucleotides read TGCAGCGTTGTACAGTACACCGGGGAGCTGTTTTTT. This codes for CSVVQYTGELFF.

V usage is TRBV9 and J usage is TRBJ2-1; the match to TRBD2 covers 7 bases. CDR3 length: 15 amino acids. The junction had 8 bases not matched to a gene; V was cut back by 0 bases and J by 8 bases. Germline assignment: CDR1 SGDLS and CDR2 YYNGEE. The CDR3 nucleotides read TGTGCCAGCAGCGTAGTTGGGGGGGGACTCTATGAGCAGTTCTTC. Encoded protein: CASSVVGGGLYEQFF.

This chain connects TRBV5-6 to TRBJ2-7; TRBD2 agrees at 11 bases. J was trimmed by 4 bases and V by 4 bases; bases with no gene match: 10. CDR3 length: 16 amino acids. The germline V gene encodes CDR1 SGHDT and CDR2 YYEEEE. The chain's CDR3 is CASSPRLAGFRYEQYF. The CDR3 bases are TGTGCCAGCAGCCCCAGACTAGCGGGATTCAGGTACGAGCAGTACTTC.

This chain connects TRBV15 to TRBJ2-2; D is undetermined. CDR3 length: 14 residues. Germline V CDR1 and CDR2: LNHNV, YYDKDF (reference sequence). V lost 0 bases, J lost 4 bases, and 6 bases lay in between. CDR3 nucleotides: TGTGCCACCAGCAGAGATCCTACCACCGGGGAGCTGTTTTTT. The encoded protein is CATSRDPTTGELFF.

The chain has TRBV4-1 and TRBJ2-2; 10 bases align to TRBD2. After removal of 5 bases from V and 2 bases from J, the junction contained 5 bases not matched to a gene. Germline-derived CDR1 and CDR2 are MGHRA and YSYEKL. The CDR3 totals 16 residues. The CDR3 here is CASSSRTSGNTGELFF. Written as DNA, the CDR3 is TGCGCCAGCAGCTCCCGGACTAGCGGTAACACCGGGGAGCTGTTTTTT.

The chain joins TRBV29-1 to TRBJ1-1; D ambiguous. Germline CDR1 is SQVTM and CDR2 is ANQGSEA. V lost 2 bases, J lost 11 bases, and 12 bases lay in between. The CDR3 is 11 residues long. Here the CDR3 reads CSVEIGPTAFF. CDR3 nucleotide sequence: TGCAGCGTTGAAATTGGGCCAACGGCTTTCTTT.

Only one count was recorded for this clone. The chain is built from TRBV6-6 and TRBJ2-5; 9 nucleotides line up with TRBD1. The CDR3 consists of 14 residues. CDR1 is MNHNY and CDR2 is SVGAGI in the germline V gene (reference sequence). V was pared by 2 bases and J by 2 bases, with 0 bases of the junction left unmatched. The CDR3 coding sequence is TGTGCCAGCAGTTACGACAGGGGGCAAGAGACCCAGTACTTC. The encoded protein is CASSYDRGQETQYF.

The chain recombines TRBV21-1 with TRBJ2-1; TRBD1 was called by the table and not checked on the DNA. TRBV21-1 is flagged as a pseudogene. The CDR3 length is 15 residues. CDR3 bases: TGTGCCAGCAGCATCACGGACGACCGGGTCCCCAGGGAGTTCTTC. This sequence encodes CASSITDDRVPREFF.

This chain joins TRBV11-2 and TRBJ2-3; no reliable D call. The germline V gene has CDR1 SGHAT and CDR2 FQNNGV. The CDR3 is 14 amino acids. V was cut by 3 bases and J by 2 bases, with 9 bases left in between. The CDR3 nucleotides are TGTGCCAGCAGCTTTGGCAGAACCACAGATACGCAGTATTTT. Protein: CASSFGRTTDTQYF.

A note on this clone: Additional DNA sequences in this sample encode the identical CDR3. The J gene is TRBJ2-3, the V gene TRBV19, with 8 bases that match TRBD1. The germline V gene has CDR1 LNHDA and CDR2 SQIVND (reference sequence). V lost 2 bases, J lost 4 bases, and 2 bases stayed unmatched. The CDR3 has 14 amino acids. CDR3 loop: CASSIRQGSDTQYF. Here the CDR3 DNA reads TGTGCCAGTAGTATAAGACAGGGGTCAGATACGCAGTATTTT.

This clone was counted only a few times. The CDR3 sequence: CASSTGQASRTQYF. In DNA form, the CDR3 reads TGTGCCAGCAGCACGGGACAGGCCTCGAGGACCCAGTACTTC. V gene TRBV7-2 combines with J gene TRBJ2-5; 8 positions agree with TRBD1. The germline V gene encodes CDR1 SGHTA and CDR2 FQGNSA. This CDR3 is built from 14 residues. The trim removed 5 bases at V and 7 bases at J, leaving 9 bases unmatched.

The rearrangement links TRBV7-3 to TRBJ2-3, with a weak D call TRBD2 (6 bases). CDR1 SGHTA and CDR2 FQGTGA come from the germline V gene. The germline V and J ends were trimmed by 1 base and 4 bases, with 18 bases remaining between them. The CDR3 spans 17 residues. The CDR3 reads CASSLKGSGVSADTQYF. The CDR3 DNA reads TGTGCCAGCAGCTTAAAGGGCTCGGGGGTATCCGCAGATACGCAGTATTTT.

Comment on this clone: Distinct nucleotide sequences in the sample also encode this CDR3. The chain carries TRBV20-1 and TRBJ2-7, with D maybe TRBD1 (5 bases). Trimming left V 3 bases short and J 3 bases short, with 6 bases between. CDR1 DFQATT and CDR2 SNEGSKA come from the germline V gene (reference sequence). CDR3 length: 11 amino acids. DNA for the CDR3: TGCAGTGCTAGCCAGGGCTACGAGCAGTACTTC. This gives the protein CSASQGYEQYF.

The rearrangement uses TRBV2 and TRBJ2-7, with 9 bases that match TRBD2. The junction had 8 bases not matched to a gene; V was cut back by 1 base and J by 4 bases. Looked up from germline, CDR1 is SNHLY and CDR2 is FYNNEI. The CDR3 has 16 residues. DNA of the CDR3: TGTGCCAGCAGTGAAGGGTCGGGACTAGCAGCGTACGAGCAGTACTTC. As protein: CASSEGSGLAAYEQYF.

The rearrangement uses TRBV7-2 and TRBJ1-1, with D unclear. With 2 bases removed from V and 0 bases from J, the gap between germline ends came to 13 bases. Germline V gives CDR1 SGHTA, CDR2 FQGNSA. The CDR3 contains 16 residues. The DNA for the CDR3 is TGTGCCAGCAGCTTATCTGCTGGGGAGGTGAACACTGAAGCTTTCTTT. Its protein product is CASSLSAGEVNTEAFF.

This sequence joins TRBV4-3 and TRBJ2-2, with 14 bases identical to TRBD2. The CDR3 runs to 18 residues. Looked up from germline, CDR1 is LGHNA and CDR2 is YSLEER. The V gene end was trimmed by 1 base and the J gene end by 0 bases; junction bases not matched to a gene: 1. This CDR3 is CASSQGLAGGPNTGELFF. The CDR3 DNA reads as TGCGCCAGCAGCCAAGGACTAGCGGGAGGGCCGAACACCGGGGAGCTGTTTTTT.

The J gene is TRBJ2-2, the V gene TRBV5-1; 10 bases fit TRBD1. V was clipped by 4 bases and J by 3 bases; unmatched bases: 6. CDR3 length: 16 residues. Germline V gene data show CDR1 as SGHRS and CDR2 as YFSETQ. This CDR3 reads CASSPLGTGDTGELFF. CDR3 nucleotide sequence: TGCGCCAGCAGCCCCCTCGGGACAGGGGACACCGGGGAGCTGTTTTTT.

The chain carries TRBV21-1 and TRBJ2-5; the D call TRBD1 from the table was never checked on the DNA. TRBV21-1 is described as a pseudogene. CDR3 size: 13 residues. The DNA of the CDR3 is TGTGCCAGCGAAGACAGGTGTCACCGGACCCAGTACTTC. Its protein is CASEDRCHRTQYF.

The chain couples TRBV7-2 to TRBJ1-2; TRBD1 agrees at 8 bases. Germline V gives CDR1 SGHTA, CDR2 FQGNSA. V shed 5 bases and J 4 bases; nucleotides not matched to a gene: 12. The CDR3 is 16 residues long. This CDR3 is CASSPNRAGGSYGYTF. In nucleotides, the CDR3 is TGTGCCAGCAGCCCAAATCGGGCAGGGGGCTCCTATGGCTACACCTTC.

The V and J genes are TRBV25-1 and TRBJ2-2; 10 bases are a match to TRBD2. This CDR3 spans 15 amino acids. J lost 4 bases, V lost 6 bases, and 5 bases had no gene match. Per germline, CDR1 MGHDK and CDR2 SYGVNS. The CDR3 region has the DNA TGTGCCAGCAGCGAAACTAGCGGGGCCACCGGGGAGCTGTTTTTT. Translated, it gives CASSETSGATGELFF. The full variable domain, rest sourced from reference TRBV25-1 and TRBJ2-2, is EADIYQTPRYLVIGTGKKITLECSQTMGHDKMYWYQQDPGMELHLIHYSYGVNSTEKGDLSSESTVSRIRTEHFPLTLESARPSHTSQYLCASSETSGATGELFFGEGSRLTVL.

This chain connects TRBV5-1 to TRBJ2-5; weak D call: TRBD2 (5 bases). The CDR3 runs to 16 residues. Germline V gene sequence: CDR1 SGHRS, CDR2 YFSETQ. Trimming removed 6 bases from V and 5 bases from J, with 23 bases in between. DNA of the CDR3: TGCGCCAGCACCCTTGGCCTCCCCCAAACGGGGGAGACCCAGTACTTC. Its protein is CASTLGLPQTGETQYF.

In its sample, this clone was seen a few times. CDR3 nucleotides: TGTGCCAGCAGCTTTGCGGGACAGCCCCAGCATTTT. It is translated as CASSFAGQPQHF. The chain recombines TRBV7-8 with TRBJ1-5; no firm D call. The germline CDR1 and CDR2 sequences are SGHVS and FQNEAQ. The CDR3 has 12 residues. V lost 3 bases to trimming and J lost 7 bases, with 7 bases between them.

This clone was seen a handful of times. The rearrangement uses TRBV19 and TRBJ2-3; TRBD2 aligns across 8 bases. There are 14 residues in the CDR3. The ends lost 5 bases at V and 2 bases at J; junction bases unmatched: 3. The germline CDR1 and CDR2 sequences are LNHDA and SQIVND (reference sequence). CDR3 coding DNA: TGTGCCAGTAGTGCGGGACTAGACACAGATACGCAGTATTTT. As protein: CASSAGLDTDTQYF.

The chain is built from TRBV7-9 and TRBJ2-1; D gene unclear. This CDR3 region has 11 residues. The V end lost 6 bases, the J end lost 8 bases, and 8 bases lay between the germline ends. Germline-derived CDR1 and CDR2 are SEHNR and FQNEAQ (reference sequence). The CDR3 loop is CASSSEHEQFF. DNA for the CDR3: TGTGCCAGCAGTTCGGAGCATGAGCAGTTCTTC.

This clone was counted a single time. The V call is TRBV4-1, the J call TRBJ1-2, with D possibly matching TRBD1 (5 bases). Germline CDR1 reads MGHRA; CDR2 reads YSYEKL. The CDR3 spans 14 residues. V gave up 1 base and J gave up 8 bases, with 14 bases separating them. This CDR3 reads CASSQGGGFQGYTF. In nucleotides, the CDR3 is TGCGCCAGCAGCCAAGGCGGGGGTTTCCAGGGCTACACCTTC.